This is a list of T cell receptor beta chains from one sample in a study of blood T cell repertoires in COVID-19. Only in-frame clones appear in the TCRdb table, and some are missing; sequencing was by immunoSEQ multiplex PCR. The table lists about 190,000 clones, roughly 82% of them singletons. What was sequenced was peripheral blood. The receptors derive from a woman aged 60-70 years with COVID-19, enrolled during active disease. CDR3s include the opening cysteine and the closing phenylalanine or tryptophan. The D gene is left open where the match is weak. Not all rows give a size; the values are once, few, many and, for expanded clones, a class.

abundance	v_gene	j_gene	d_gene	CDR3nt	CDR3aa
.	TRBV15	TRBJ2-1	.	TGTGCCACCAGCAGAGATAGGTCGACTCTAGAAGACCTTGTTGATGAGCAGTTCTTC	CATSRDRSTLEDLVDEQFF
.	TRBV7-3	TRBJ1-6	.	TGTGCCAGCAGCCCCGGGATCGATAATTCACCCCTCCACTTT	CASSPGIDNSPLHF
.	TRBV19	TRBJ1-2	TRBD1	TGTGCCAGTAGTATCGGACAGGGGGACTATGGCTACACCTTC	CASSIGQGDYGYTF
.	TRBV10-3	TRBJ1-5	.	TGTGCCTTCCCGACAGTTCCCCAATATAGCAATCAGCCCCAGCATTTT	CAFPTVPQYSNQPQHF
.	TRBV7-2	TRBJ2-7	TRBD2	TGTGCCAGCAGCCCTGCGGCGGGGGTGGGCTACGAGCAGTACTTC	CASSPAAGVGYEQYF
few	TRBV5-1	TRBJ2-2	.	TGCGCCAGCAGCCTGTCCGGGGCACAGGGGAACACCGGGGAGCTGTTTTTT	CASSLSGAQGNTGELFF
.	TRBV6-5	TRBJ1-6	TRBD1	TGTGCCAGCAGTCCTGACAGGGTCCATAATTCACCCCTCCACTTT	CASSPDRVHNSPLHF
.	TRBV19	TRBJ1-1	TRBD1	TGTGCCAGTAGTATAAATTACAGGGGAAAGAACACTGAAGCTTTCTTT	CASSINYRGKNTEAFF
.	TRBV29-1	TRBJ1-6	TRBD1	TGCAGCGTTGGGACAGGGATTAATAATTCACCCCTCCACTTT	CSVGTGINNSPLHF
.	TRBV10-3	TRBJ1-5	.	TGTGCCATCAGCGGTATCGATCAGCCCCAGCATTTT	CAISGIDQPQHF
once	TRBV28	TRBJ1-4	TRBD1	TGTGCCAGCAGTTTTTGGGGACAGGGAAGCGAAAAACTGTTTTTT	CASSFWGQGSEKLFF
.	TRBV30	TRBJ2-1	TRBD2	TGTGCCTGGAAGGGACTAGCGGGAGTCGATGAGCAGTTCTTC	CAWKGLAGVDEQFF
few	TRBV9	TRBJ2-3	TRBD2	TGTGCCAGCAGCGGAACCCACGGACTAGCCGCGCCAGATACGCAGTATTTT	CASSGTHGLAAPDTQYF
.	TRBV2	TRBJ2-3	TRBD2	TGTGCCAGCAGTGGGGCTAGCGGGAGGGCAGATACGCAGTATTTT	CASSGASGRADTQYF
.	TRBV11-2	TRBJ2-1	.	TGTGCCAGCAGCTTACTAGTCTCGGGGAATGAGCAGTTCTTC	CASSLLVSGNEQFF
.	TRBV6-2/TRBV6-3	TRBJ2-5	TRBD2	TGTGCCAGCAGTTACGCCAGGCTAGCGGGATCCGAAGAGACCCAGTACTTC	CASSYARLAGSEETQYF
.	TRBV16	TRBJ1-6	.	TGTGCCAGCAGCCAAGCCGCGAAAGCACCCCTCCACTTT	CASSQAAKAPLHF
.	TRBV5-1	TRBJ2-2	.	TGCGCCAGCAGCCCAGGGTCTAACACCGGGGAGCTGTTTTTT	CASSPGSNTGELFF
.	TRBV9	TRBJ2-1	TRBD2	TGTGCCAGCAGCGTACGAGGTAGCGGGGGAGGGTACAATGAGCAGTTCTTC	CASSVRGSGGGYNEQFF
.	TRBV5-1	TRBJ1-1	.	TGCGCCAGCAGCTTGGCAGGGAAGGGGACTGAAGCTTTCTTT	CASSLAGKGTEAFF
.	TRBV24-1	TRBJ1-4	.	TGTGCCACCAGTGGCGTCCCCGCCGGGGGTCTGCGGGATGAAAAACTGTTTTTT	CATSGVPAGGLRDEKLFF
.	TRBV10-3	TRBJ1-2	TRBD1	TGTGCCATCAGTTCAGTGGAAGGGGGCCAATCTAACTATGGCTACACCTTC	CAISSVEGGQSNYGYTF
.	TRBV6-5	TRBJ2-5	TRBD2	TGTGCCAGCAGTTACTCGTGGGTAGCGGGCGCGACCCAGTACTTC	CASSYSWVAGATQYF
.	TRBV7-2	TRBJ1-3	TRBD1	TGTGCCAGCAGCTTTGGGACAGGGTCGGGAAACACCATATATTTT	CASSFGTGSGNTIYF
once	TRBV11-3	TRBJ1-2	TRBD1	TGTGCCAGCAGCTTACCGCAAACCGGGACAGGGAGGGGCTACACCTTC	CASSLPQTGTGRGYTF
.	TRBV7-2	TRBJ1-4	.	TGTGCCAGCAGCTTAGTAACAGGGTCCGATGAAAAACTGTTTTTT	CASSLVTGSDEKLFF
few	TRBV13	TRBJ2-1	TRBD1	TGTGCCAGCAGCGAACAGACAGGGGAATTCTACAATGAGCAGTTCTTC	CASSEQTGEFYNEQFF
.	TRBV11-3	TRBJ2-2	TRBD1	TGTGCCAGCAGCTTAGGGGACAGGGAAGGGGAGCTGTTTTTT	CASSLGDREGELFF
.	TRBV5-8	TRBJ2-5	.	TGTGCCAGCAGCTTGCGGGGGTGGAGGCGAGAGACCCAGTACTTC	CASSLRGWRRETQYF
.	TRBV7-2	TRBJ1-2	.	TGTGCCAGCAGCTCGCGGGGGCCCTCGAACTATGGCTACACCTTC	CASSSRGPSNYGYTF
.	TRBV25-1	TRBJ1-3	.	TGTGCCAGCAGTGAATCGGGGGGCTCTGGAAACACCATATATTTT	CASSESGGSGNTIYF
.	TRBV5-6	TRBJ2-5	.	TGTGCCAGCAGCTTGGAGGGACTCCCCCGAGGAGCCCAGTACTTC	CASSLEGLPRGAQYF
.	TRBV6-5	TRBJ2-1	TRBD1	TGTGCCAGCAGTTACCGGGACAGTACTAGGCGGGATGAGCAGTTCTTC	CASSYRDSTRRDEQFF
.	TRBV5-5	TRBJ1-2	.	TGTGCCAGCAGCTTGGGGGGAAGGGGCTATGGCTACACCTTC	CASSLGGRGYGYTF
.	TRBV11-3	TRBJ2-3	TRBD1	TGTGCCAGCAGCACAACAACAGGGGGCCTCGCAGATACGCAGTATTTT	CASSTTTGGLADTQYF
.	TRBV27	TRBJ1-6	TRBD1	TGTGCCAGCAGTCCGAGAACAGGGGGTTCTGGGGCACCCCTCCACTTT	CASSPRTGGSGAPLHF
.	TRBV5-1	TRBJ1-1	.	TGCGCCAGCAGCTCACAGGTGAACACTGAAGCTTTCTTT	CASSSQVNTEAFF
.	TRBV18	TRBJ1-2	.	TGTGCCAGCTCGCCTCAACAGGGTTTTAACTATGGCTACACCTTC	CASSPQQGFNYGYTF
.	TRBV12-3/TRBV12-4	TRBJ2-5	.	TGTGCCAGCAGCCCCAACCCAGGGACCCAGTACTTC	CASSPNPGTQYF
.	TRBV11-3	TRBJ2-5	TRBD1	TGTGCCAGCAGCCTCGGACAGGATCAAGAGACCCAGTACTTC	CASSLGQDQETQYF